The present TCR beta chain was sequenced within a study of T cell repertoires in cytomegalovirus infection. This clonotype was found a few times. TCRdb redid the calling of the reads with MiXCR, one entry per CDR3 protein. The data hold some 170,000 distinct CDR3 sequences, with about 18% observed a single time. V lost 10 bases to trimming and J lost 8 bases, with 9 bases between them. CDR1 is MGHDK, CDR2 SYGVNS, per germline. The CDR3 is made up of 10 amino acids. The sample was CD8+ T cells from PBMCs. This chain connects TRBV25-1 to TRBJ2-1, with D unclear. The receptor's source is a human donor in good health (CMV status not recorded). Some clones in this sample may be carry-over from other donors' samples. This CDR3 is CATRLDEQFF. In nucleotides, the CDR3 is TGTGCCACCCGCTTGGATGAGCAGTTCTTC.